This T cell receptor (beta chain) was sequenced in a study of cytomegalovirus exposure and HLA in healthy donors (TCRdb year 2017). Study-wide context: According to a later analysis, one platform produced both the 120 validation repertoires and the 730 or so repertoires of the first cohort. The study aimed to test whether cataloging public T cell receptors could reveal signatures of past pathogen exposure. In addition to the first cohort of 666 subjects, a separate validation cohort of 130 or so different subjects was used. High-throughput TCR immunosequencing, statistical association of individual TCRs with disease status, and machine learning were combined to predict cytomegalovirus infection status.

Library creation used the immunoSEQ multiplex PCR assay. The source study handled its data this way. A statistical classification framework was built for diagnosing cytomegalovirus status from the catalog of TCR beta chain sequences. The table comes from immuneACCESS by way of TCRdb, which keeps in-frame sequences with V and J called. Part of the clones is missing from these tables; in studies checked, under half for an unresolved V gene and the rest for unknown reasons. V, J and clone size are those of that table, while D and trimming were read from the DNA. The sample has 200,000 to 250,000 clones on record, 75% to 90% of them singletons. The ten largest account for around an eighth of the sample. Only one count was recorded for this clone. Its target antigen remains unknown. No much larger clonotype is one base removed from it; base qualities were not supplied. Donors formed part of the validation cohort, which comprised over a hundred subjects and was distinct from the first cohort of several hundred subjects.

Results and caveats for the whole study, not just this receptor: Cytomegalovirus status was reported to be diagnosed by the classifier with high specificity and sensitivity in both the original and validation cohorts. A few of the identified cytomegalovirus-associated TCR beta chains were confirmed in vitro to be specific for cytomegalovirus antigens. According to the authors, the approach could potentially be generalized to other disease states and immunological phenotypes. A later analysis had no HLA typing for the validation cohort, so co-occurrence there was scored across all 110 or so repertoires. Across donors, most TCR sequences were observed very rarely, whereas some public TCRs were present in many individuals. Of the cluster scores, around 95% were above 0 in a later analysis, which found that TCRs clustered in the first cohort also tended to co-occur in the 95 to 150 validation repertoires. The study listed 150 to 200 TCR beta chains as associated with cytomegalovirus.

According to the germline V gene (reference sequence), CDR1 reads MNHEY and CDR2 reads SMNVEV. The junction shows trimming of 7 bases on V and 3 bases on J, plus 15 bases between the germline ends. From the cysteine up to the phenylalanine, the CDR3 has a length of 15 residues. CDR3 DNA is the only sequence kept; it has 45 bases, read in frame from the first base. This receptor chain uses TRBV27 and TRBJ1-4; too little of a D gene remains to name it. Material: PBMCs. This receptor was obtained from a woman aged 30 to 39 in good health and CMV-seropositive. The DNA sequence follows: TGTGCCAGCACCGCATCCGGACTCCCTAATGAAAAACTGTTTTTT. This gives the protein CASTASGLPNEKLFF.